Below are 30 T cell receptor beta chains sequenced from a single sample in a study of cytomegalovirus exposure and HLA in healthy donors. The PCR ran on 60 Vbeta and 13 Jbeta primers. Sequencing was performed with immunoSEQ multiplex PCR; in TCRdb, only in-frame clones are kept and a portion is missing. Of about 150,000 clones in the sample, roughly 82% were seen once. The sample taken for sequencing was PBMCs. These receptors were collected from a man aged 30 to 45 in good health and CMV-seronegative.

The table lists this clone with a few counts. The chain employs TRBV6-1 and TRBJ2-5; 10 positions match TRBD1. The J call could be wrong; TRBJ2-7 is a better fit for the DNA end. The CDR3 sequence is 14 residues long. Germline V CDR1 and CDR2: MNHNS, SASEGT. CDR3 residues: CASSERTGGYEQYF. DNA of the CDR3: TGTGCCAGCAGTGAAAGGACAGGGGGGTACGAGCAGTACTTC.

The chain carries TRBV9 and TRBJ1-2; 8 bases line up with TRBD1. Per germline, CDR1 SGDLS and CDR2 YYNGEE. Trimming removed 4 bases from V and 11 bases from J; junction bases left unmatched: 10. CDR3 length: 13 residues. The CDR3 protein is CASSSRQGFRYTF. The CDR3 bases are TGTGCCAGCAGCTCCCGACAGGGGTTTAGGTACACCTTC.

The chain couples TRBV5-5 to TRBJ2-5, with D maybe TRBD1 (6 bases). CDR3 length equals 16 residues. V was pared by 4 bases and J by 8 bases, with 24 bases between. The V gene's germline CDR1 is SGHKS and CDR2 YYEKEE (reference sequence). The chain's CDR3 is CASSRAWDTGWGTQYF. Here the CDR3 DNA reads TGTGCCAGCAGCCGCGCCTGGGACACTGGGTGGGGAACCCAGTACTTC.

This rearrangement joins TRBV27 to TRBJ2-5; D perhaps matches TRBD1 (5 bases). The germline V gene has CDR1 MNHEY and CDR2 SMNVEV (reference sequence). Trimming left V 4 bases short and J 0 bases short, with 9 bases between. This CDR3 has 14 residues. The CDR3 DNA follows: TGTGCCAGCAGTTCCCGGACATACCAAGAGACCCAGTACTTC. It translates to CASSSRTYQETQYF.

As DNA, the CDR3 is TGTGCCAGCTCACCATTGGGACTAGCGGGGTCATTTAGGGAGCAGTTCTTC. It yields the protein CASSPLGLAGSFREQFF. The chain uses TRBV18 and TRBJ2-1; 13 bases line up with TRBD2. The CDR3 spans 17 residues. Germline values: CDR1 KGHSH, CDR2 LQKENI. The V gene end was trimmed by 2 bases and the J gene end by 10 bases; junction bases not matched to a gene: 11. The variable domain in full, completed from reference TRBV18 and TRBJ2-1, reads NAGVMQNPRHLVRRRGQEARLRCSPMKGHSHVYWYRQLPEEGLKFMVYLQKENIIDESGMPKERFSAEFPKEGPSILRIQQVVRGDSAAYFCASSPLGLAGSFREQFFGPGTRLTVL.

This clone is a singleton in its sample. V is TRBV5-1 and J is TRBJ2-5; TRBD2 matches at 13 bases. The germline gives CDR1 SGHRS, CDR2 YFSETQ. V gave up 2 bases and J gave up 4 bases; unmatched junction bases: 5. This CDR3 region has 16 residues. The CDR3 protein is CASSFWTSGGSETQYF. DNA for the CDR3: TGCGCCAGCAGCTTCTGGACTAGCGGGGGTTCAGAGACCCAGTACTTC.

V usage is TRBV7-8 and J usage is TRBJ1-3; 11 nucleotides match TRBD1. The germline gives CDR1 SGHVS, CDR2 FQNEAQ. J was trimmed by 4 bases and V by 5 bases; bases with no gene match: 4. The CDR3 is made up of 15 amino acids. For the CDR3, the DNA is TGTGCCAGCAGCAAGGGGACAGGGGGAGGAAACACCATATATTTT. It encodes CASSKGTGGGNTIYF.

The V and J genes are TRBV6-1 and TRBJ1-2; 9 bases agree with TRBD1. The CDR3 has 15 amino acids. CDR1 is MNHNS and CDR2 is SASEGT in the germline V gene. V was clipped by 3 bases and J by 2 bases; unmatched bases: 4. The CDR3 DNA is TGTGCCAGCAGTGACGAACAGGGGGCGAACTATGGCTACACCTTC. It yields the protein CASSDEQGANYGYTF.

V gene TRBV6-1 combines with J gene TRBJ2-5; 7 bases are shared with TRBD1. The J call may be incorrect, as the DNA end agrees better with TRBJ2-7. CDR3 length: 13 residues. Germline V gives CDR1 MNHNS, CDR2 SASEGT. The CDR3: CASKRTGSYEQYF. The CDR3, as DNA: TGTGCCAGCAAACGGACAGGATCCTACGAGCAGTACTTC.

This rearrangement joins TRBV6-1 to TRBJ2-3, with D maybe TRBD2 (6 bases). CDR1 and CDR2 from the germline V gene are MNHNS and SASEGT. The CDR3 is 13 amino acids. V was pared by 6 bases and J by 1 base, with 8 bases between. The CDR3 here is CASRGGGTDTQYF. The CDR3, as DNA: TGTGCCAGCAGGGGGGGAGGCACAGATACGCAGTATTTT.

CDR3 protein: CAWSVRRLGTGYTEAFF. The DNA of the CDR3 is TGTGCCTGGAGTGTGCGACGACTCGGGACAGGCTACACTGAAGCTTTCTTT. V and J are TRBV30 and TRBJ1-1; 8 bases align to TRBD1. Per germline, CDR1 GTSNPN and CDR2 SVGIG (reference sequence). The CDR3 consists of 17 residues. The junction had 12 bases not matched to a gene; V was cut back by 0 bases and J by 3 bases.

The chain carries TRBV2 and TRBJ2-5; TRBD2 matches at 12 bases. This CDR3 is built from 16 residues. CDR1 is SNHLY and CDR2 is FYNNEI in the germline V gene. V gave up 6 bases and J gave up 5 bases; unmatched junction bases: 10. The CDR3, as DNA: TGTGCCAGCAGCCGACTAGCGGGGGCGCCGCGGGAGACCCAGTACTTC. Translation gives CASSRLAGAPRETQYF.

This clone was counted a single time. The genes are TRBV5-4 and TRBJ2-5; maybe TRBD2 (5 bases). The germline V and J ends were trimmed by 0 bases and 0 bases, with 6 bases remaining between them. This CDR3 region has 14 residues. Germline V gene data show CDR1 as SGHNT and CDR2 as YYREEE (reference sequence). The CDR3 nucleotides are TGTGCCAGCAGCTTGGGCGGGTACCAAGAGACCCAGTACTTC. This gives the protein CASSLGGYQETQYF.

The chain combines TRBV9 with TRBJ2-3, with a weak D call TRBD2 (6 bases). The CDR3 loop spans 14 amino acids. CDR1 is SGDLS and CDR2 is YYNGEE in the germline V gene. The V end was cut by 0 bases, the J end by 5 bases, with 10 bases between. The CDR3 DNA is TGTGCCAGCAGCGTAGAAGTGGGAGGAGATACGCAGTATTTT. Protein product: CASSVEVGGDTQYF.

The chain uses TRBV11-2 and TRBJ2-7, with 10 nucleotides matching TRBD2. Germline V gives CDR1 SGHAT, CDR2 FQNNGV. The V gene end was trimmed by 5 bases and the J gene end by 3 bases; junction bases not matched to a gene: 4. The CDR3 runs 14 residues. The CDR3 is CASSVTSGNYEQYF. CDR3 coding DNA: TGTGCCAGCAGCGTTACTAGCGGGAACTACGAGCAGTACTTC. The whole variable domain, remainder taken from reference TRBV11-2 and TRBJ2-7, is EAGVAQSPRYKIIEKRQSVAFWCNPISGHATLYWYQQILGQGPKLLIQFQNNGVVDDSQLPKDRFSAERLKGVDSTLKIQPAKLEDSAVYLCASSVTSGNYEQYFGPGTRLTVT.

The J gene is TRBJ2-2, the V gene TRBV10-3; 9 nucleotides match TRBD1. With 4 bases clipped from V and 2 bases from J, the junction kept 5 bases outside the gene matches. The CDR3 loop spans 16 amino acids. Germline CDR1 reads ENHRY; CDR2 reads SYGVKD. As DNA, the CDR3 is TGTGCCATCAGTGGTGGGGGACAGGGCAACACCGGGGAGCTGTTTTTT. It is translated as CAISGGGQGNTGELFF.

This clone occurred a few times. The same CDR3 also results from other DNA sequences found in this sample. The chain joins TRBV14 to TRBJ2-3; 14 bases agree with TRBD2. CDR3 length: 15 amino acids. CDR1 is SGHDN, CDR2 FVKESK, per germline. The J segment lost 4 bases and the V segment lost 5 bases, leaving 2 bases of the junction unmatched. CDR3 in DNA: TGTGCCAGCAGCTGGGGACTAGCGGGGGCAGATACGCAGTATTTT. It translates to CASSWGLAGADTQYF.

The CDR3 loop reads CAWTGKNEQFF. CDR3 DNA sequence: TGTGCCTGGACAGGGAAAAATGAGCAGTTCTTC. This chain links TRBV30 with TRBJ2-1, with D possibly matching TRBD1 (5 bases). Per the germline V gene, CDR1 is GTSNPN and CDR2 is SVGIG (reference sequence). The V end was cut by 4 bases, the J end by 7 bases, with 8 bases between. The CDR3 extends over 11 amino acids.

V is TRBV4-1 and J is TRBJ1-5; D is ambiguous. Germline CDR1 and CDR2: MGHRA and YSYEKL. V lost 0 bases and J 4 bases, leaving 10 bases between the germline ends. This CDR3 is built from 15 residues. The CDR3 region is CASSQDGAGNQPQHF. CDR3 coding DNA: TGCGCCAGCAGCCAAGATGGCGCGGGAAATCAGCCCCAGCATTTT.

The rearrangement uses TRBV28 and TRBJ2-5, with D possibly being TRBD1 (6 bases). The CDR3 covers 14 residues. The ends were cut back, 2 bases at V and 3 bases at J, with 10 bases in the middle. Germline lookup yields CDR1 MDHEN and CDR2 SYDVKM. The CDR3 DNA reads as TGTGCCAGCAGTTTAGGGGGCCTGAAAGAGACCCAGTACTTC. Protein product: CASSLGGLKETQYF.

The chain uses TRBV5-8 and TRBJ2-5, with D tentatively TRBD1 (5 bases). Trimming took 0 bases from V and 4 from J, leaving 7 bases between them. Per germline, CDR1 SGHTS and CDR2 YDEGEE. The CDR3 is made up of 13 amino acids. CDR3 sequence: CASSLGRAETQYF. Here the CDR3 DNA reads TGTGCCAGCAGCTTGGGCAGGGCAGAGACCCAGTACTTC. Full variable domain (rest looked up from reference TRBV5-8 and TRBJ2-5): EAGVTQSPTHLIKTRGQQATLRCSPISGHTSVYWYQQALGLGLQFLLWYDEGEERNRGNFPPRFSGRQFPNYSSELNVNALELEDSALYLCASSLGRAETQYFGPGTRLLVL.

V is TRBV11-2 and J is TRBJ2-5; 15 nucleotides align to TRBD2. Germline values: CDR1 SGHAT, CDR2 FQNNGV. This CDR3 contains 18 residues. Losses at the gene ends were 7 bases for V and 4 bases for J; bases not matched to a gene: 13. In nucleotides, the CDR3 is TGTGCCAGCACTCCCAAGATCGGACTAGCGGGAGGGAGAGAGACCCAGTACTTC. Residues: CASTPKIGLAGGRETQYF.

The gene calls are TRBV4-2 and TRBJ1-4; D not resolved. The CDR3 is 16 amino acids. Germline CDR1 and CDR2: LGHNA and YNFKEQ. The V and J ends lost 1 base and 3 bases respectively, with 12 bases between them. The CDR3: CASSQGIQFANEKLFF. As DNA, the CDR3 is TGTGCCAGCAGCCAAGGAATACAGTTTGCTAATGAAAAACTGTTTTTT.

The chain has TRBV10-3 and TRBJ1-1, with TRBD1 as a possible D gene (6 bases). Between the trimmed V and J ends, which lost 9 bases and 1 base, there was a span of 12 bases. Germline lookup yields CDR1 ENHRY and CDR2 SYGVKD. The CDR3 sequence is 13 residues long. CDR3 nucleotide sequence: TGTGCCATAAGCGGACAGCAGAACACTGAAGCTTTCTTT. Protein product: CAISGQQNTEAFF.

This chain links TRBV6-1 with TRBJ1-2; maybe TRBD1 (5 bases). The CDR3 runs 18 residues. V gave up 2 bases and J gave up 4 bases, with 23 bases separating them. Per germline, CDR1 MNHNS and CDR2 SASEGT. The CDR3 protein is CASSENGDPLTDLYGYTF. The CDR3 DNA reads TGTGCCAGCAGTGAAAATGGGGATCCCCTGACAGATCTCTATGGCTACACCTTC.

The CDR3 is CASSEDRPWNSPLHF. The CDR3 nucleotides are TGTGCCAGCAGTGAGGACAGACCTTGGAATTCACCCCTCCACTTT. The chain recombines TRBV2 with TRBJ1-6; perhaps TRBD1 as D (6 bases). Per germline, CDR1 SNHLY and CDR2 FYNNEI. There are 15 residues in the CDR3. The ends were cut back, 3 bases at V and 7 bases at J, with 13 bases in the middle. Together with reference TRBV2 and TRBJ1-6, the CDR3 gives the full variable domain: EPEVTQTPSHQVTQMGQEVILRCVPISNHLYFYWYRQILGQKVEFLVSFYNNEISEKSEIFDDQFSVERPDGSNFTLKIRSTKLEDSAMYFCASSEDRPWNSPLHFGNGTRLTVT.

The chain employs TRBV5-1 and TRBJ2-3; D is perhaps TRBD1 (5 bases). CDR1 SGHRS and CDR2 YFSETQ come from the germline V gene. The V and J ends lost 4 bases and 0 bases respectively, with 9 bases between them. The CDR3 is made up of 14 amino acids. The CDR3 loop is CASSPTVSTDTQYF. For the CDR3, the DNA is TGCGCCAGCAGCCCGACAGTTAGCACAGATACGCAGTATTTT. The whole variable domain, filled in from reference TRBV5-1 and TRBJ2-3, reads KAGVTQTPRYLIKTRGQQVTLSCSPISGHRSVSWYQQTPGQGLQFLFEYFSETQRNKGNFPGRFSGRQFSNSRSEMNVSTLELGDSALYLCASSPTVSTDTQYFGPGTRLTVL.

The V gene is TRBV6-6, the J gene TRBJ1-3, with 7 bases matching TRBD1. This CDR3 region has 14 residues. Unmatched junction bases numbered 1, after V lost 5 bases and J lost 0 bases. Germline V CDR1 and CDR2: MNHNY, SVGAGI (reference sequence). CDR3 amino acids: CASSRQGSGNTIYF. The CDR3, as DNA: TGTGCCAGCAGTAGACAGGGCTCTGGAAACACCATATATTTT.

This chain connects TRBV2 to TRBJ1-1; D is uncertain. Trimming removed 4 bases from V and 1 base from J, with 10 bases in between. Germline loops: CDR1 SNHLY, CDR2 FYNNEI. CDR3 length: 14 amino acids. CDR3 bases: TGTGCCAGCAGTGCCACAACAAAGAACACTGAAGCTTTCTTT. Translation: CASSATTKNTEAFF.

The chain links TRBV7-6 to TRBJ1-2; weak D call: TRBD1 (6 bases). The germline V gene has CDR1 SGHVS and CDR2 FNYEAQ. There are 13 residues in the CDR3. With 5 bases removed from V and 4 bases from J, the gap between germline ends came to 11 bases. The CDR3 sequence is CASSQDRSYGYTF. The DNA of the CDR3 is TGTGCCAGCAGCCAGGACAGATCCTATGGCTACACCTTC.